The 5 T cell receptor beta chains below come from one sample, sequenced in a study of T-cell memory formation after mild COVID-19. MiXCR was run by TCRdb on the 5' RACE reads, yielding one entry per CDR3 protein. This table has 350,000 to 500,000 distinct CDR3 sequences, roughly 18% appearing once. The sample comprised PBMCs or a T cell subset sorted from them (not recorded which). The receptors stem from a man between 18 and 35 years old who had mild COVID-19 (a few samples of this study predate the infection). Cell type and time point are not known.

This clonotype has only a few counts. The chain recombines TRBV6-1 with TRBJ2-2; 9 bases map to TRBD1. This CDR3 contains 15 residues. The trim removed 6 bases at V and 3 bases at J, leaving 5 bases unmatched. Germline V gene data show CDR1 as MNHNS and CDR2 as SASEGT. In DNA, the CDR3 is TGTGCCAGCAGAGGGGACAGGGCCGACACCGGGGAGCTGTTTTTT. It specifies CASRGDRADTGELFF.

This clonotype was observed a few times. The CDR3: CASSPVGGVTEAFF. In DNA, the CDR3 is TGTGCCAGCAGCCCCGTGGGAGGGGTAACTGAAGCTTTCTTT. The genes are TRBV7-2 and TRBJ1-1; D is possibly TRBD1 (5 bases). V lost 5 bases and J 5 bases, leaving 15 bases between the germline ends. Germline V CDR1 and CDR2: SGHTA, FQGNSA. This CDR3 spans 14 amino acids. Full variable domain (outside the CDR3, taken from reference TRBV7-2 and TRBJ1-1): GAGVSQSPSNKVTEKGKDVELRCDPISGHTALYWYRQSLGQGLEFLIYFQGNSAPDKSGLPSDRFSAERTGGSVSTLTIQRTQQEDSAVYLCASSPVGGVTEAFFGQGTRLTVV.

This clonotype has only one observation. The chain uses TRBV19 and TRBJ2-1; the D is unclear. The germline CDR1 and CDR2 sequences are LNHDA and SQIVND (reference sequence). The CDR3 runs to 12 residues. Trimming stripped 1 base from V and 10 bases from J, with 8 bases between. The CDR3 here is CASSIGAKEQFF. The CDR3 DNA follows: TGTGCCAGTAGTATAGGGGCTAAAGAGCAGTTCTTC.

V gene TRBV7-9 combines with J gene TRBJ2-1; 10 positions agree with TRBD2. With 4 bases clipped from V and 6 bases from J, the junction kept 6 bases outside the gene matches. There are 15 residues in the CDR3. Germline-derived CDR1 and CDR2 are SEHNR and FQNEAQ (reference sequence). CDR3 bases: TGTGCCAGCAGCTCCCTAGCGGGAGAGACCAATGAGCAGTTCTTC. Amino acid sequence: CASSSLAGETNEQFF.

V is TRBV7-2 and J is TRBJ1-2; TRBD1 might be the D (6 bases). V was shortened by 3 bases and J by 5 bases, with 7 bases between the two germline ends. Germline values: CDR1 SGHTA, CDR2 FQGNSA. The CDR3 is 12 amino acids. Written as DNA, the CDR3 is TGTGCCAGCAGCTTCGGACAGTATGGCTACACCTTC. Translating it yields CASSFGQYGYTF.